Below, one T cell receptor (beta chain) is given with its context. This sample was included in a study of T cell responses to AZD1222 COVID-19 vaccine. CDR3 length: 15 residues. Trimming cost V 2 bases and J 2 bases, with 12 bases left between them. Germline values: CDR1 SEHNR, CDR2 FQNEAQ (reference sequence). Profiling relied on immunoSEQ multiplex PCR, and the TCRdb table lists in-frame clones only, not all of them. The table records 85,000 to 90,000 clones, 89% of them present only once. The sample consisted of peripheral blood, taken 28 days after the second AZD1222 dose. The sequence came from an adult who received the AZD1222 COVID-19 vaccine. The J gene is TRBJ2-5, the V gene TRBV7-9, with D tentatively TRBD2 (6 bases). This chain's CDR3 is CASSLLGGYQETQYF. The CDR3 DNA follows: TGTGCCAGCAGCTTATTGGGGGGATATCAAGAGACCCAGTACTTC.